The T cell receptor beta chain under discussion was sequenced for a study of shared clonotypes between healthy human individuals. Across the study: The donor pool was made up of a couple of women and a few men aged 18 to 49. For every donor, three CD4 naive, three CD4 memory, two CD8 naive and one CD8 memory plates were used. Study-level findings and limits: The generation probabilities recorded for non-shared clonotypes fell below those of clonotypes shared by all four donors. Rarefaction demonstrated incomplete sorted-subset sequencing despite large depth.

This clone has only one observation. Its specificity is not known. Produced via immunoSEQ multiplex PCR; TCRdb's table is partial and in-frame only. The table has about 730,000 clones, roughly two thirds seen once. The CDR3 extends over 15 amino acids. Germline V gene sequence: CDR1 MDHEN, CDR2 SYDVKM. V lost 4 bases and J 3 bases, leaving 16 bases between the germline ends. The V call is TRBV28, the J call TRBJ2-7; D perhaps matches TRBD1 (5 bases). The clonotype was recovered from a woman aged 30 to 39 in good health. The material sequenced was memory CD4+ T cells sorted from blood. Specified subset: CD45RA-negative fraction. In DNA, the CDR3 is TGTGCCAGCAGTTCTGTGCAGGGAAGGAACTACGAGCAGTACTTC. As protein: CASSSVQGRNYEQYF.